This TCR beta chain emerged from a study of cytomegalovirus exposure and HLA in healthy donors. The V and J ends lost 0 bases and 5 bases, in that order; junction bases with no gene match: 9. The germline V gene has CDR1 LGHNA and CDR2 YNFKEQ. This CDR3 spans 17 amino acids. Of note for this clone: Antigen: not known.

Study-level results: The listing of 150 to 200 TCR beta chains classed them as cytomegalovirus-associated.

The repertoire was sequenced with immunoSEQ multiplex PCR; TCRdb's copy has only in-frame clones and lacks some. This table holds approximately 270,000 clones, approximately 84% found once. This chain joins TRBV4-2 and TRBJ2-1; TRBD1 aligns across 8 bases. What was sequenced was PBMCs. The receptor comes from a man younger than 30 in good health and CMV-seropositive. The CDR3 region has the DNA TGTGCCAGCAGCCAAGAGGGGACCGGGACAGGTGACAATGAGCAGTTCTTC. Translating gives CASSQEGTGTGDNEQFF.